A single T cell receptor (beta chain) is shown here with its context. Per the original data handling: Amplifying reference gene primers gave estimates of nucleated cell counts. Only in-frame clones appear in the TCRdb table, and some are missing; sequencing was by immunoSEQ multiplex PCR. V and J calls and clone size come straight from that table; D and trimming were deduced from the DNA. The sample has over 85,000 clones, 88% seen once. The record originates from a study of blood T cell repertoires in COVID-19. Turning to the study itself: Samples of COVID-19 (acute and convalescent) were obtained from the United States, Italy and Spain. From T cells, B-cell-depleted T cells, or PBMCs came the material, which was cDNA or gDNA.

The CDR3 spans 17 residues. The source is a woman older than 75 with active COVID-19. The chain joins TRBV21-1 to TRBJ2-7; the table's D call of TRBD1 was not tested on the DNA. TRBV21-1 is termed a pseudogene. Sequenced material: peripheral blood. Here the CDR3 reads CASSKGQPGTGLYEQYF. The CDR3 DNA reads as TGTGCCAGCAGCAAAGGCCAGCCGGGGACAGGGTTGTACGAGCAGTACTTC.